This entry describes one T cell receptor (beta chain). This sample was included in a study of T cells in narcolepsy. J was trimmed by 2 bases and V by 0 bases; bases with no gene match: 8. Germline lookup yields CDR1 SGHRS and CDR2 YFSETQ. There are 16 residues in the CDR3. Clones were sequenced by immunoSEQ multiplex PCR, and TCRdb holds only the in-frame ones, with some missing. The data show some 32,000 clones, more than 70% seen once. The sequencing sample was made of CD45RA- memory CD4+ T cells from PBMCs. The chain links TRBV5-1 to TRBJ2-7; 7 bases are shared with TRBD2. This receptor was taken from a human donor with narcolepsy. DNA of the CDR3: TGCGCCAGCAGCTTGGACCCTAGCGGCAATACCTACGAGCAGTACTTC. Translating gives CASSLDPSGNTYEQYF.